This is a list of T cell receptor beta chains from one sample in a study of T cells in Graves' hyperthyroidism and ophthalmopathy. TCRdb reprocessed the multiplex PCR reads with MiXCR, giving one entry per CDR3 protein. The sample has 550,000 to 700,000 distinct CDR3 sequences, roughly 14% seen once; the top ten hold 4% to 5.5%. The sample comprised blood. Every receptor here comes from a woman between 35 and 50 years old with Graves' ophthalmopathy. Both conserved end residues are part of each CDR3. D genes are given only for firm matches. Not every row has a clone size; where given, it reads once, few, many or a size class.

>TRBV3-1|-|many|TRBJ2-3
CASSDSLKREDTQYF
TGTGCCAGCAGCGACTCCCTCAAGAGGGAAGATACGCAGTATTTT
>TRBV6-2/TRBV6-3|TRBD1|few|TRBJ2-2
CASRLRTGGTGELFF
TGTGCCAGCAGGCTCCGGACAGGGGGGACCGGGGAGCTGTTTTTT
>TRBV4-1|-|many|TRBJ1-1
CASSQEAWDGTEAFF
TGCGCCAGCAGCCAAGAAGCTTGGGATGGGACTGAAGCTTTCTTT
>TRBV14|-|many|TRBJ2-5
CASSQVWGETQYF
TGTGCCAGCAGCCAAGTGTGGGGGGAGACCCAGTACTTC
>TRBV19|-|-|TRBJ1-2
CASRPVGGYYGYTF
TGTGCCAGTAGACCGGTGGGGGGCTACTATGGCTACACCTTC
>TRBV20-1|TRBD2|-|TRBJ2-7
CSALPPGLAGSSYEQYF
TGCAGTGCCCTACCGCCGGGACTAGCGGGTTCGTCCTACGAGCAGTACTTC
>TRBV7-3|-|-|TRBJ2-2
CASSPMGDLVRLIF
TGTGCCAGCAGCCCAATGGGGGATTTAGTGCGTTTGATTTTT
>TRBV20-1|-|many|TRBJ1-1
CSARARGLMNTEAFF
TGCAGTGCTAGAGCAAGGGGCCTCATGAACACTGAAGCTTTCTTT
>TRBV24-1|-|few|TRBJ2-7
CATSDGRYEQYF
TGTGCCACCAGTGATGGACGGTACGAGCAGTACTTC
>TRBV27|-|-|TRBJ2-7
CASSLSSNRGEQYF
TGTGCCAGCAGTTTAAGTTCGAATCGCGGCGAGCAGTACTTC
>TRBV7-3|-|many|TRBJ2-5
CASSRDWGETQYF
TGTGCCAGCAGCCGAGACTGGGGAGAGACCCAGTACTTC
>TRBV6-2/TRBV6-3|-|many|TRBJ1-5
CASSPTSVGQPQHF
TGTGCCAGCAGTCCGACGTCGGTGGGACAGCCCCAGCATTTT
>TRBV6-2/TRBV6-3|-|many|TRBJ1-1
CASSYSRPFEAFF
TGTGCCAGCAGTTACTCACGGCCATTCGAAGCTTTCTTT
>TRBV6-2/TRBV6-3|-|many|TRBJ2-5
CASRRTNQETQYF
TGTGCCAGCAGACGTACGAATCAAGAGACCCAGTACTTC
>TRBV6-5|TRBD1|many|TRBJ2-5
CARQMDRGWETQYF
TGTGCCAGACAGATGGACAGGGGGTGGGAGACCCAGTACTTC
>TRBV6-5|TRBD1|many|TRBJ1-1
CASSFGQGGNTEAFF
TGTGCCAGCAGTTTCGGACAGGGTGGGAACACTGAAGCTTTCTTT
>TRBV3-1|TRBD2|many|TRBJ2-7
CASSQSWGGTYEQYF
TGTGCCAGCAGCCAGTCTTGGGGGGGAACCTACGAGCAGTACTTC